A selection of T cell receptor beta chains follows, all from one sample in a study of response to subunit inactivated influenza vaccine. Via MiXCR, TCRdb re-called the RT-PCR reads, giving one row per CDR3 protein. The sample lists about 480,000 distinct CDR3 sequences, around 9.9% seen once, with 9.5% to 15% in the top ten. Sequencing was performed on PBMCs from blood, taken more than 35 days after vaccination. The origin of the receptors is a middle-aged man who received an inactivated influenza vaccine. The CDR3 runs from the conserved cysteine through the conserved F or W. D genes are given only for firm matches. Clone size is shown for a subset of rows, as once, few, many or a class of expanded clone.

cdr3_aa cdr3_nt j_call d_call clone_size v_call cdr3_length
CASSIAGNEQYF TGTGCCAGCAGCATCGCAGGGAACGAGCAGTACTTC TRBJ2-7 - - TRBV12-3/TRBV12-4 12
CASSGDSSQETQYF TGTGCCAGCAGTGGGGACAGCTCCCAAGAGACCCAGTACTTC TRBJ2-5 TRBD1 many TRBV12-3/TRBV12-4 14
CASRKGLASGEQFF TGTGCCAGCAGAAAGGGACTAGCGTCTGGTGAGCAGTTCTTC TRBJ2-1 TRBD2 few TRBV3-1 14
CASSYSIAGGFNEQFF TGTGCCAGCAGTTACTCGATCGCGGGGGGGTTCAATGAGCAGTTCTTC TRBJ2-1 TRBD2 few TRBV6-5 16
CSAATGTNNEQFF TGCAGTGCAGCTACCGGGACCAACAATGAGCAGTTCTTC TRBJ2-1 - - TRBV20-1 13
CASSLGTGGVNTQYF TGCGCCAGCAGCTTGGGGACAGGTGGAGTAAATACGCAGTATTTT TRBJ2-3 TRBD1 few TRBV5-1 15
CASSPSRGNTEAFF TGTGCCAGCAGCCCATCAAGGGGGAACACTGAAGCTTTCTTT TRBJ1-1 - many TRBV12-3/TRBV12-4 14
CASSSAGTTGELFF TGTGCCAGCAGCTCCGCAGGAACGACCGGGGAGCTGTTTTTT TRBJ2-2 - few TRBV7-9 14
CSARPGTSGTTVQYF TGCAGTGCTAGACCTGGGACTAGCGGGACAACGGTGCAGTACTTC TRBJ2-7 TRBD2 - TRBV20-1 15
CSARDADLNTEAFF TGCAGTGCTAGAGATGCAGATCTGAACACTGAAGCTTTCTTT TRBJ1-1 - few TRBV20-1 14
CASSPRLLAGDDEQFF TGCGCCAGCAGCCCCAGGCTTCTAGCGGGAGACGATGAGCAGTTCTTC TRBJ2-1 TRBD2 few TRBV5-1 16
CATSRDNQPQHF TGTGCCACCAGCAGAGATAATCAGCCCCAGCATTTT TRBJ1-5 - many TRBV15 12
CSVEVDRKYEQYF TGCAGCGTTGAAGTCGACAGGAAATACGAGCAGTACTTC TRBJ2-7 - few TRBV29-1 13
CARDRANQPQHF TGCGCCAGGGACCGCGCAAATCAGCCCCAGCATTTT TRBJ1-5 - - TRBV5-1 12
CASSWGDGEKLFF TGTGCCAGCAGCTGGGGGGATGGCGAAAAACTGTTTTTT TRBJ1-4 - few TRBV5-5 13
CASSLVAGRPDTQYF TGTGCCAGCAGCTTAGTAGCCGGGAGACCAGATACGCAGTATTTT TRBJ2-3 - few TRBV7-3 15
CASSSGQGQKEQYF TGCGCCAGCAGCTCGGGACAGGGGCAAAAAGAGCAGTACTTC TRBJ2-7 TRBD1 - TRBV5-1 14
CASSLWTGRSYNEQFF TGTGCCAGCAGCCTATGGACAGGGAGATCCTACAATGAGCAGTTCTTC TRBJ2-1 TRBD1 few TRBV14 16
CASSQLGRGQPQHF TGCGCCAGCAGCCAGCTCGGGAGGGGACAGCCCCAGCATTTT TRBJ1-5 - - TRBV4-1 14
CASSVAGTSKETQYF TGTGCCAGTAGCGTCGCCGGGACTAGCAAGGAGACCCAGTACTTC TRBJ2-5 TRBD2 few TRBV19 15
CASSLDLGVSYNEQFF TGTGCCAGCAGCTTAGATTTGGGGGTCTCCTACAATGAGCAGTTCTTC TRBJ2-1 - many TRBV11-2 16
CASRGAQKTGELFF TGTGCCAGCAGGGGGGCCCAGAAGACCGGGGAGCTGTTTTTT TRBJ2-2 - few TRBV7-6 14
CATSRDRQDEQYF TGTGCCACCAGCAGAGATCGGCAGGACGAGCAGTACTTC TRBJ2-7 - few TRBV15 13
CASSEGLRYGTEAFF TGCGCCAGCAGTGAGGGCCTGCGTTATGGCACTGAAGCTTTCTTT TRBJ1-1 - few TRBV10-2 15
CASSATGAGEQYF TGTGCCAGCAGCGCGACAGGGGCTGGCGAGCAGTACTTC TRBJ2-7 TRBD1 few TRBV7-9 13
CASSQQLWRGGETQYF TGTGCCAGCAGCCAACAACTTTGGAGGGGTGGGGAGACCCAGTACTTC TRBJ2-5 - - TRBV3-1 16
CASSQDRARGALYEQYF TGCGCCAGCAGCCAAGATCGGGCCCGAGGTGCCCTCTACGAGCAGTACTTC TRBJ2-7 - many TRBV4-3 17
CSASGDSNNEQFF TGCAGTGCTTCCGGGGACAGCAACAATGAGCAGTTCTTC TRBJ2-1 TRBD1 many TRBV20-1 13
CASSKIGGGHNEQFF TGTGCCAGCAGCAAGATAGGGGGGGGTCACAATGAGCAGTTCTTC TRBJ2-1 - - TRBV11-2 15
CSSRGGSSYNEQFF TGCAGCTCGAGGGGGGGTAGCTCCTACAATGAGCAGTTCTTC TRBJ2-1 - few TRBV29-1 14
CASSPLGTSKNNEQFF TGTGCCAGCAGTCCTCTCGGGACTAGCAAGAACAATGAGCAGTTCTTC TRBJ2-1 TRBD2 few TRBV27 16
CATSGSAREGRYEQYF TGTGCCACTAGCGGGTCGGCGCGGGAGGGCCGTTACGAGCAGTACTTC TRBJ2-7 TRBD2 - TRBV10-3 16
CASTGFSGANVLTF TGTGCCAGTACAGGGTTTTCTGGGGCCAACGTCCTGACTTTC TRBJ2-6 - - TRBV7-2 14
CASEPTGTGAYEQYF TGTGCCAGCGAACCGACCGGGACAGGGGCCTACGAGCAGTACTTC TRBJ2-7 TRBD1 - TRBV7-8 15
CASSFGKFTGELFF TGTGCCAGCAGTTTTGGAAAATTCACCGGGGAGCTGTTTTTT TRBJ2-2 - - TRBV12-3/TRBV12-4 14
CASSSVRGGLWDTQYF TGTGCCAGCAGCTCAGTTCGCGGGGGCCTCTGGGATACGCAGTATTTT TRBJ2-3 - - TRBV7-2 16
CASSIMAGAYEQYF TGTGCCAGTAGTATCATGGCGGGGGCCTACGAGCAGTACTTC TRBJ2-7 TRBD2 - TRBV19 14
CASRTNLETQYF TGTGCCAGCAGGACGAACCTGGAGACCCAGTACTTC TRBJ2-5 - - TRBV6-5 12
CASSLPRGSGNTIYF TGTGCCAGCAGTCTCCCACGTGGATCGGGAAACACCATATATTTT TRBJ1-3 - few TRBV12-3/TRBV12-4 15
CASSPGTGMGGDTEAFF TGTGCCAGCAGTCCGGGGACAGGGATGGGTGGTGACACTGAAGCTTTCTTT TRBJ1-1 TRBD1 - TRBV12-3/TRBV12-4 17
CASSKTLYEQYF TGTGCCAGCAGCAAGACTCTCTACGAGCAGTACTTC TRBJ2-7 - - TRBV12-3/TRBV12-4 12
CASSWDRGFRELFF TGTGCCAGCAGCTGGGACAGGGGGTTTCGGGAGCTGTTTTTT TRBJ2-2 TRBD1 few TRBV5-6 14
CASSLGRQGGNTEAFF TGTGCCAGCAGCTTAGGCCGACAGGGTGGGAACACTGAAGCTTTCTTT TRBJ1-1 TRBD1 - TRBV7-8 16
CASSQARGGTTYEQYF TGTGCCAGCAGCCAAGCCCGGGGGGGGACAACCTACGAGCAGTACTTC TRBJ2-7 TRBD2 few TRBV4-2 16
CASSGGDREHQGDTQYF TGTGCCAGTAGTGGAGGTGACCGGGAACACCAAGGAGATACGCAGTATTTT TRBJ2-3 - - TRBV19 17
CASSQGLAGVWYEQYF TGCGCCAGCAGCCAAGGACTAGCGGGAGTATGGTACGAGCAGTACTTC TRBJ2-7 TRBD2 many TRBV4-3 16
CAWSPTRVVVDTQYF TGTGCCTGGAGTCCAACGCGGGTTGTTGTGGATACGCAGTATTTT TRBJ2-3 - - TRBV30 15
CASSPNNADTQYF TGTGCCAGCAGCCCAAACAACGCAGATACGCAGTATTTT TRBJ2-3 - few TRBV9 13
CASSLEGSSGANVLTF TGCGCCAGCAGCTTGGAAGGGAGCTCTGGGGCCAACGTCCTGACTTTC TRBJ2-6 - many TRBV5-1 16
CSADRAGYGYTF TGCAGTGCTGACAGGGCTGGCTATGGCTACACCTTC TRBJ1-2 TRBD1 many TRBV20-1 12
CASSLARGRYGYTF TGCGCCAGCAGCTTGGCCCGGGGTAGATACGGCTACACCTTC TRBJ1-2 - few TRBV5-1 14
CASSLGQVTGELFF TGTGCCAGCAGCTTAGGGCAGGTCACCGGGGAGCTGTTTTTT TRBJ2-2 - - TRBV11-2 14